The T cell receptor beta chain described here comes from a study of glioma-infiltrating T cells after dendritic cell vaccination. Looking at the study overall: Autologous tumor lysate-pulsed dendritic cell vaccination was given between the early 2000s and the early 2010s. Dendritic cell vaccine was injected intradermally three times, biweekly.

V lost 6 bases and J 0 bases, leaving 15 bases between the germline ends. The CDR3 contains 16 residues. Looked up from germline, CDR1 is SGHAT and CDR2 is FQNNGV. The method was immunoSEQ multiplex PCR; TCRdb's version includes in-frame clones alone and lacks a portion of them. The table records around 58,000 clones, around 86% of them present only once. The material was blood, obtained before dendritic cell vaccination. The receptor's source is a human donor with glioblastoma. The genes are TRBV11-2 and TRBJ1-3; the D gene is possibly TRBD1 (5 bases). The CDR3 protein is CASSQDRSHSGNTIYF. CDR3 nucleotide sequence: TGTGCCAGCAGTCAAGACAGATCCCACTCTGGAAACACCATATATTTT.